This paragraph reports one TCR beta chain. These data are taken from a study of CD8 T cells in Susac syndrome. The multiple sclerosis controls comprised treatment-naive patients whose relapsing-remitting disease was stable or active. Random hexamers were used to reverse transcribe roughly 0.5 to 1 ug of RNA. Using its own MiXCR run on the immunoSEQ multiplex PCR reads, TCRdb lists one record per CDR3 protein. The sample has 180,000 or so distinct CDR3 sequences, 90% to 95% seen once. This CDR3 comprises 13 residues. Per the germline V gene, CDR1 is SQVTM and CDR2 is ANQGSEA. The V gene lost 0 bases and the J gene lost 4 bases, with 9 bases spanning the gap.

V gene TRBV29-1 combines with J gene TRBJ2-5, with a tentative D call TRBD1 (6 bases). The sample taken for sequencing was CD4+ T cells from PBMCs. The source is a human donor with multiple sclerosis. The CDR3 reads CSVEERQAETQYF. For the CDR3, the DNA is TGCAGCGTTGAAGAGCGACAGGCAGAGACCCAGTACTTC.